This T cell receptor (beta chain) is from a study of blood T cell repertoires in COVID-19. Study context: Acute and convalescent COVID-19 specimens originated in the United States, Italy and Spain. PBMCs, B-cell-depleted T cells, or T cells provided the cDNA or gDNA that made up the material.

V was cut by 0 bases and J by 0 bases, with 15 bases left in between. Germline CDR1 SGHVS, CDR2 FNYEAQ. There are 18 residues in the CDR3. Authors' processing steps: Nucleated cell counts were estimated from reference gene primer amplification. Assay used: immunoSEQ multiplex PCR; TCRdb lists only in-frame clones, some missing. V and J calls plus clone size are reproduced from that table; the DNA served to infer D and trimming. The sample has under 200,000 clones; 65% to 85% are singletons. The source of this sequence is a woman of 80 years or more with active or convalescent COVID-19. The sample taken for sequencing was peripheral blood. This rearrangement joins TRBV7-6 to TRBJ1-5; a weak D match, TRBD1 (5 bases). CDR3 coding DNA: TGTGCCAGCAGCTTAGCCAGCGCCCGGGGGAGTAGCAATCAGCCCCAGCATTTT. This gives the protein CASSLASARGSSNQPQHF.